This T cell receptor beta chain was captured by sequencing in a study of cytomegalovirus exposure and HLA in healthy donors. Looking at the study overall: Earlier, 150 million to 200 million T cells were analyzed, and 90 million to 120 million unique TCR beta sequences were found among them. Whole-study findings and limits: A later analysis reportedly found that, within productive TCRs, an Asian-associated ancestry cluster had fewer N-insertions than the mean observed across the approximately 660 donors. One variant, a missense change in DCLRE1C, was linked in a later analysis to TCR beta V- and J-gene trimming. Most CMV-associated TCR beta chains were later found to appear HLA-restricted.

13 Jbeta primers and 60 Vbeta primers were used for the PCR. Sequencing was performed with immunoSEQ multiplex PCR; in TCRdb, only in-frame clones are kept and a portion is missing. Among under 200,000 clones listed, approximately 80% were seen once. Comment on this clone: Its antigen is not known.

CDR3 length: 11 amino acids. Germline CDR1 and CDR2: SQVTM and ANQGSEA. V dropped 4 bases and J dropped 1 base, with 4 bases sitting between them. This clonotype was sampled from a man aged 45-65 years in good health and CMV-seropositive. The chain joins TRBV29-1 to TRBJ1-1; D remains ambiguous. Sequenced input: PBMCs. The CDR3 reads CSVAQNTEAFF. The CDR3 region has the DNA TGCAGCGTTGCCCAGAACACTGAAGCTTTCTTT.